This record concerns one T cell receptor (beta chain) sequence. Its antigen is unidentified. Cells sorted as Tregs were CD4+, CD25+ and CD127-/low. CDR3 length: 14 amino acids. V trimming: 4 bases; J trimming: 5 bases; junction bases outside the gene matches: 8. Germline-derived CDR1 and CDR2 are DFQATT and SNEGSKA (reference sequence). Semi-nested PCR with Nested Universal Primer A followed constant-region reverse priming of full-length variable regions. A single record per CDR3 protein comes from TCRdb applying MiXCR to the 5' RACE reads. The sample shows some 9,200 distinct CDR3 sequences, approximately 50% of them seen only once. Findings of the study overall: In terms of TCR gene usage, tumor memory CD4+ T cells clustered together with blood and lymph node memory CD4+ cells, as well as with lymph node naive CD4+ cells. Whole repertoires were not studied in the larger cohort, only one V-J beta rearrangement. Tumor-infiltrating Treg TCR alpha and beta sequences overlapped most with tumor naive CD4+ T cells, then blood naive.

The material sequenced was Tregs sorted from a lymph node. The receptor's source is a female donor with breast cancer. The chain couples TRBV20-1 to TRBJ2-7, with 10 bases fitting TRBD1. CDR3 nucleotide sequence: TGCAGTGCTAAGCGGACAGGGGGGATCAACGAGCAGTACTTC. Translated, it gives CSAKRTGGINEQYF.